This TCR beta chain derives from a study of T cells in Graves' hyperthyroidism and ophthalmopathy. Concerning this clonotype: The junction does not match germline at one end; this may be a read error.

Per germline, CDR1 MNHEY and CDR2 SVGEGT. There are 12 residues in the CDR3. In making diagnoses, clinical symptoms, serum thyroxine and TRAb, thyroid ultrasound and orbital computed tomography were all used. RNA transcripts gave rise to amplified TCR beta CDR3 regions. The TCR CDR3 was amplified in a first-round RT-PCR using the HTBI primer set. TCRdb itself ran the multiplex PCR reads through MiXCR, one entry per CDR3 protein. In the table there are around 500,000 distinct CDR3 sequences, about 14% of which are singletons. The chain carries TRBV6-2 or TRBV6-3 and TRBJ2-3; D gene uncertain. The origin of this receptor is a woman in her thirties or forties with Graves' hyperthyroidism. Sequenced: blood. As DNA, the CDR3 is TGTGCCGGCAGTGGAGAGACAGATACGCAGTATTTT. Translation gives CAGSGETDTQYF.